What follows are 18 T cell receptor beta chains derived from one specimen sequenced in a study of T cell responses to AZD1222 COVID-19 vaccine. Here immunoSEQ multiplex PCR was the method, and the copy in TCRdb shows in-frame clones only, minus some. The repertoire has 95,000 to 100,000 clones, roughly 86% of them found once; the top ten carry under 1.5%. Sequencing was performed on peripheral blood, taken on day 0 of AZD1222 vaccination. The receptors come from an adult in good health.

The chain links TRBV2 to TRBJ1-5; D call uncertain. The CDR3 runs to 15 residues. Trimming took off 4 bases at V and 1 base at J, with 11 bases between the two ends. Germline assignment: CDR1 SNHLY and CDR2 FYNNEI. The CDR3 protein is CASSGVGKSNQPQHF. Written as DNA, the CDR3 is TGTGCCAGCAGTGGTGTAGGGAAGAGCAATCAGCCCCAGCATTTT.

The chain carries TRBV19 and TRBJ2-3; D is undetermined. V lost 4 bases and J 0 bases, leaving 14 bases between the germline ends. Germline assignment: CDR1 LNHDA and CDR2 SQIVND (reference sequence). The CDR3 runs 16 residues. The CDR3 sequence is CASSRGQQTSTDTQYF. CDR3 nucleotides: TGTGCCAGTAGTAGGGGTCAGCAGACTAGCACAGATACGCAGTATTTT.

The rearrangement links TRBV9 to TRBJ2-3; D ambiguous. V was pared by 2 bases and J by 1 base, with 5 bases between. The germline gives CDR1 SGDLS, CDR2 YYNGEE. The CDR3 length is 13 residues. As DNA, the CDR3 is TGTGCCAGCAGCGTTCGAGGCACAGATACGCAGTATTTT. Its protein product is CASSVRGTDTQYF.

Written as DNA, the CDR3 is TGTGCCAGCAGCGTAGCTGCAGGGGGCGACTTAGGCACTGAAGCTTTCTTT. Translated, it gives CASSVAAGGDLGTEAFF. The genes are TRBV9 and TRBJ1-1; 8 positions match TRBD1. Trimming cost V 0 bases and J 4 bases; bases outside gene matches: 11. Germline V CDR1 and CDR2: SGDLS, YYNGEE. The CDR3 extends over 17 amino acids.

V usage is TRBV27 and J usage is TRBJ2-7, with 8 bases lining up with TRBD2. With V trimmed by 4 bases and J by 5 bases, 7 bases remained unmatched. Germline CDR1 is MNHEY and CDR2 is SMNVEV (reference sequence). This CDR3 is 14 amino acids long. CDR3 residues: CASSYVSGTHEQYF. The CDR3 bases are TGTGCCAGCAGTTATGTTAGCGGGACCCACGAGCAGTACTTC.

The chain combines TRBV27 with TRBJ1-2, with D possibly TRBD1 on 6 matching bases. V shed 0 bases and J shed 8 bases, with 13 bases lying between them. The CDR3 has 14 amino acids. Germline V gene data show CDR1 as MNHEY and CDR2 as SMNVEV (reference sequence). This CDR3 reads CASSLSGAWGGYTF. The CDR3, as DNA: TGTGCCAGCAGTTTATCGGGGGCGTGGGGCGGCTACACCTTC.

The gene calls are TRBV30 and TRBJ1-2; no definite D call. The CDR3 length is 13 residues. Trimming stripped 4 bases from V and 1 base from J, with 10 bases between. Germline CDR1 reads GTSNPN; CDR2 reads SVGIG (reference sequence). CDR3 amino acids: CAWKGSRNYGYTF. CDR3 bases: TGTGCCTGGAAAGGTTCCCGTAACTATGGCTACACCTTC.

The V call is TRBV19, the J call TRBJ1-5, with 9 bases identical to TRBD1. Germline-derived CDR1 and CDR2 are LNHDA and SQIVND (reference sequence). J gave up 3 bases and V 7 bases, and 7 bases lay outside the gene matches. This CDR3 region has 15 residues. The CDR3 here is CASNRGQGHNQPQHF. CDR3 sequence (DNA): TGTGCCAGTAACAGGGGACAGGGACACAATCAGCCCCAGCATTTT.

The V and J genes are TRBV7-2 and TRBJ2-3, with 12 bases lining up with TRBD2. CDR1 SGHTA and CDR2 FQGNSA come from the germline V gene. The trim removed 5 bases at V and 4 bases at J, leaving 4 bases unmatched. The CDR3 is made up of 15 amino acids. CDR3 protein: CASSGLAGMSDTQYF. The CDR3 DNA follows: TGTGCCAGCAGCGGACTAGCGGGAATGTCAGATACGCAGTATTTT.

The rearrangement links TRBV7-2 to TRBJ1-5; 8 bases agree with TRBD1. Germline CDR1 reads SGHTA; CDR2 reads FQGNSA. The V and J ends lost 6 bases and 6 bases, in that order; junction bases with no gene match: 7. This CDR3 contains 14 residues. CDR3 DNA: TGTGCCAGCAGTCCGGCAGGGGGCGGTCAGCCCCAGCATTTT. It is translated as CASSPAGGGQPQHF.

The CDR3 loop reads CASTGGLNTEAFF. The CDR3 DNA reads as TGTGCCAGTACCGGGGGGCTGAACACTGAAGCTTTCTTT. This chain joins TRBV19 and TRBJ1-1, with D perhaps matching TRBD1 (6 bases). Trimming removed 7 bases from V and 0 bases from J, with 9 bases in between. This CDR3 contains 13 residues. The germline gives CDR1 LNHDA, CDR2 SQIVND (reference sequence). The full variable domain, rest sourced from reference TRBV19 and TRBJ1-1, is DGGITQSPKYLFRKEGQNVTLSCEQNLNHDAMYWYRQDPGQGLRLIYYSQIVNDFQKGDIAEGYSVSREKKESFPLTVTSAQKNPTAFYLCASTGGLNTEAFFGQGTRLTVV.

V gene TRBV6-5 combines with J gene TRBJ2-7; TRBD1 might be the D (6 bases). The CDR3 is 13 amino acids. V was trimmed by 2 bases and J by 7 bases, leaving 12 bases between them. The germline V gene has CDR1 MNHEY and CDR2 SVGAGI. The CDR3 DNA sequence: TGTGCCAGCAGTTACGAAGGGGGAAGGGAGCAGTACTTC. Its translation: CASSYEGGREQYF.

This chain connects TRBV3-1 (or the pseudogene TRBV3-2) to TRBJ1-2; D is undetermined. The CDR3 is made up of 17 amino acids. The ends were cut back, 4 bases at V and 1 base at J, with 19 bases in the middle. Germline lookup yields CDR1 LGHDT and CDR2 YNNKEL (reference sequence). For the CDR3, the DNA is TGTGCCAGCAGCCCCCGGGCAGCCCTAAATCTTAACTATGGCTACACCTTC. Its translation is CASSPRAALNLNYGYTF.

This clone was detected a few times. This sequence joins TRBV12-5 and TRBJ2-3; 7 nucleotides align to TRBD1. The CDR3 spans 14 residues. J gave up 2 bases and V 7 bases, and 6 bases lay outside the gene matches. CDR1 and CDR2 from the germline V gene are LGHNT and FRNRAP. As DNA, the CDR3 is TGTGCTAGTGCCCTCGACAGGGTCACAGATACGCAGTATTTT. Its translation is CASALDRVTDTQYF.

This clone is a singleton in its sample. The V gene is TRBV7-3, the J gene TRBJ2-7, with 9 bases aligning to TRBD2. CDR1 is SGHTA, CDR2 FQGTGA, per germline. The CDR3 spans 14 residues. Trimming at V came to 5 bases and at J to 3 bases, leaving 5 bases not matched to a gene. CDR3 nucleotide sequence: TGTGCCAGCAGCCCCGCGGGGGGGAACTACGAGCAGTACTTC. Protein sequence: CASSPAGGNYEQYF.

The V and J genes are TRBV2 and TRBJ1-1; tentatively, D is TRBD1 (5 bases). Germline V gene sequence: CDR1 SNHLY, CDR2 FYNNEI. The CDR3 is 12 residues long. The CDR3 is CAIGKQGGEAFF. The CDR3 region has the DNA TGTGCTATAGGGAAGCAGGGCGGTGAAGCTTTCTTT. Full variable domain (outside the CDR3, taken from reference TRBV2 and TRBJ1-1): EPEVTQTPSHQVTQMGQEVILRCVPISNHLYFYWYRQILGQKVEFLVSFYNNEISEKSEIFDDQFSVERPDGSNFTLKIRSTKLEDSAMYFCAIGKQGGEAFFGQGTRLTVV.

This clone was counted once. CDR3 amino acids: CAISAADIYQPQHF. CDR3 DNA sequence: TGTGCCATCAGTGCGGCGGACATATATCAGCCCCAGCATTTT. The rearrangement joins TRBV10-3 to TRBJ1-5, with D tentatively TRBD1 (5 bases). Germline CDR1 reads ENHRY; CDR2 reads SYGVKD. Trimming removed 4 bases from V and 5 bases from J, with 12 bases in between. The CDR3 has 14 residues.

The chain joins TRBV11-1 to TRBJ2-4; tentatively, D is TRBD2 (6 bases). CDR3 length equals 15 residues. Looked up from germline, CDR1 is SGHAT and CDR2 is FQDESV (reference sequence). V dropped 0 bases and J dropped 7 bases, with 13 bases sitting between them. CDR3 in DNA: TGTGCCAGCAGCTTAGCGCCGGGAGTGTTGAACATTCAGTACTTC. Protein sequence: CASSLAPGVLNIQYF.